This TCR beta chain was captured in a study of T cell repertoires in cytomegalovirus infection. As for the study in general: Public TCR beta signatures provided an indication of both CMV infection and a matching HLA type. The study's findings and limits: Adding up the frequency of public TCR beta families identified people who carried CMV plus the relevant HLA. In two of eight donors, the top clonotype was HLA-C-restricted CMV-specific.

One entry per CDR3 protein results from TCRdb running MiXCR on the reads. The profile shows approximately 500,000 distinct CDR3 sequences, 11% of them singletons. Many counts were recorded for this clonotype. The target antigen is unknown. The CDR3 has 15 amino acids. Trimming took 1 base from V and 0 from J, leaving 8 bases between them. Germline V gene data show CDR1 as SGHKS and CDR2 as YYEKEE (reference sequence). The sequencing input was PBMCs. This rearrangement joins TRBV5-5 to TRBJ2-1; D gene uncertain. The TCR was taken from a human donor in good health (CMV status not recorded). Some clones in this sample may be carry-over from other donors' samples. CDR3 nucleotides: TGTGCCAGCAGCTTGAGGGTGAGCTCCTACAATGAGCAGTTCTTC. Amino acids: CASSLRVSSYNEQFF.